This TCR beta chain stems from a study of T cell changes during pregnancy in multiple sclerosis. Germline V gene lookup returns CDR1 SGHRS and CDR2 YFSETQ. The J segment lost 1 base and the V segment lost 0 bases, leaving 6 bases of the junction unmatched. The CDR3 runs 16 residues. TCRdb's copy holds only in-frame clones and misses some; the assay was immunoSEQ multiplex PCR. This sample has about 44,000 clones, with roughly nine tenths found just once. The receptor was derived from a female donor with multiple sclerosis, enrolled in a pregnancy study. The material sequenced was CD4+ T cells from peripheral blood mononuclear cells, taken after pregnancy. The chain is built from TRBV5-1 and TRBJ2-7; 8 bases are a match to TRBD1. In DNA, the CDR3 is TGCGCCAGCAGCTTGGACTTGGACAGGGCTTCCTACGAGCAGTACTTC. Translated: CASSLDLDRASYEQYF.